Included here is one TCR beta chain sequence, with context. This clone's antigen is unknown. No qualities accompany the bases; no much larger clone lies one base away. Trimming costs V 3 bases and J 6 bases, and their ends lie 11 bases apart. Counted from cysteine to phenylalanine, this CDR3 has 13 amino acids. Only the CDR3 region is kept as DNA, spanning 39 bases read in frame from base 1. CDR1 and CDR2 are read off the germline V gene as MGHDK and SYGVNS. This sample is part of a study of T cell changes during pregnancy in multiple sclerosis (dated by TCRdb to between 2018 and 2021). In terms of the full investigation: The study looked at changes in the T cell repertoire across pregnancy in women with multiple sclerosis.

Receptors were amplified or captured by the immunoSEQ multiplex PCR assay. TCRdb obtained this table from immuneACCESS and retained in-frame rearrangements with V and J assigned. These tables miss some clones; where compared with another copy, unresolved V genes account for less than half of the shortfall, and the remainder is unexplained. For this sample there are over 45,000 clones; around 85% appear just once. Of the sample, around 0.38% is held by the ten largest clones. The material sequenced was CD4+ T cells from peripheral blood mononuclear cells, taken in the third trimester of pregnancy. The chain uses TRBV25-1 and TRBJ1-2; the D gene cannot be resolved reliably. The sequence was obtained from a female donor with multiple sclerosis, enrolled in a pregnancy study. The DNA sequence reads TGTGCCAGCAGTGAGAACACAGTCGATGGCTACACCTTC. It is translated as CASSENTVDGYTF.